The 20 T cell receptor beta chains reported below all come from one sample, sequenced in a study of blood T cell repertoires in COVID-19 (TCRdb year 2020). The receptor library was made with the immunoSEQ multiplex PCR assay. What TCRdb holds here is the immuneACCESS table cut down to in-frame rearrangements. Part of the clones is not present; checked against another copy, under half of the missing clones reflect an unresolved V gene, and the others are unexplained. Here the sample has 60,000 to 90,000 clones; 74% occur a single time. The ten largest clones take up approximately 2.8% of the sample. Sequenced material: peripheral blood. These receptors were collected from a human donor with acute or convalescent COVID-19. The donor label of this sample is uncertain.

V is TRBV5-3 and J is TRBJ2-7; possible D gene TRBD1, 7 bases. TRBV5-3 is an open reading frame whose function is uncertain. There are 15 residues in the CDR3. Trimming left V 4 bases short and J 5 bases short, with 19 bases between. CDR3 residues: CARSGGTACGDEQYF. CDR3 nucleotide sequence: TGTGCCAGAAGCGGCGGGACAGCCTGCGGGGACGAGCAGTACTTC.

This rearrangement joins TRBV11-2 to TRBJ2-5; 12 bases are a match to TRBD1. Germline V gene data show CDR1 as SGHAT and CDR2 as FQNNGV. The CDR3 contains 15 residues. V lost 4 bases to trimming and J lost 5 bases; unmatched junction nucleotides: 5. CDR3 coding DNA: TGTGCCAGCAGCTCCGGGACAGGGGGCGAGGAGACCCAGTACTTC. Translation: CASSSGTGGEETQYF.

This sequence joins TRBV12-5 and TRBJ2-7, with TRBD2 identical over 15 bases. Germline CDR1 LGHNT, CDR2 FRNRAP. J gave up 0 bases and V 2 bases, and 20 bases lay outside the gene matches. CDR3 length equals 23 residues. The CDR3 sequence is CASGLPTEGTSGRRRPSSYEQYF. The CDR3 bases are TGTGCTAGTGGTTTGCCGACTGAGGGGACTAGCGGGAGGCGCCGCCCGAGCTCCTACGAGCAGTACTTC. The full variable domain, completed using reference TRBV12-5 and TRBJ2-7, is DARVTQTPRHKVTEMGQEVTMRCQPILGHNTVFWYRQTMMQGLELLAYFRNRAPLDDSGMPKDRFSAEMPDATLATLKIQPSEPRDSAVYFCASGLPTEGTSGRRRPSSYEQYFGPGTRLTVT.

The chain combines TRBV28 with TRBJ1-5; D unresolved. The CDR3 runs 14 residues. In germline, CDR1 is MDHEN, CDR2 SYDVKM. The V gene lost 3 bases and the J gene lost 7 bases, with 13 bases spanning the gap. CDR3 DNA sequence: TGTGCCAGCAGTTTGAGGAGGGAAAGCCAGCCCCAGCATTTT. Amino acids: CASSLRRESQPQHF.

The chain links TRBV10-1 to TRBJ1-3; no clear D gene. V dropped 5 bases and J dropped 0 bases, with 5 bases sitting between them. The CDR3 spans 13 residues. The germline V gene encodes CDR1 WNHNN and CDR2 SYGVQD (reference sequence). CDR3 in DNA: TGCGCCAGCAGTCCGAGCTCTGGAAACACCATATATTTT. Translated, it gives CASSPSSGNTIYF.

The chain combines TRBV6-1 with TRBJ2-7; 7 bases are a match to TRBD1. The V segment lost 1 base and the J segment 2 bases; nucleotides outside the gene matches: 5. Germline CDR1 reads MNHNS; CDR2 reads SASEGT. The CDR3 has 15 residues. CDR3 nucleotides: TGTGCCAGCAGTGAAGATTGGACAGGCACCTACGAGCAGTACGTC. Translated: CASSEDWTGTYEQYV.

This chain links TRBV6-5 with TRBJ2-7; D perhaps matches TRBD1 (6 bases). V was clipped by 0 bases and J by 1 base, with 7 bases between them. Germline assignment: CDR1 MNHEY and CDR2 SVGAGI. The CDR3 is made up of 14 amino acids. CDR3 loop: CASSYSGGSYEQYF. The CDR3, as DNA: TGTGCCAGCAGTTACTCAGGGGGTTCCTACGAGCAGTACTTC.

The gene calls are TRBV3-1 (or the pseudogene TRBV3-2) and TRBJ2-1, with TRBD2 identical over 12 bases. V trimming: 1 base; J trimming: 7 bases; junction bases outside the gene matches: 2. The V gene's germline CDR1 is LGHDT and CDR2 YNNKEL (reference sequence). The CDR3 runs 15 residues. CDR3 nucleotide sequence: TGTGCCAGCAGCCAAGCTAGCGGGGGGGGGAATGAGCAGTTCTTC. Its protein product is CASSQASGGGNEQFF.

This clone occurred a few times. The genes are TRBV15 and TRBJ2-5, with 10 bases identical to TRBD1. V lost 3 bases to trimming and J lost 2 bases; unmatched junction nucleotides: 3. This CDR3 has 15 residues. The germline V gene encodes CDR1 LNHNV and CDR2 YYDKDF (reference sequence). The CDR3 loop is CATSRTGGRQETQYF. CDR3 DNA: TGTGCCACCAGCAGGACAGGGGGCAGGCAAGAGACCCAGTACTTC.

V and J are TRBV7-2 and TRBJ2-1, with TRBD2 matching 11 bases. Trimming removed 5 bases from V and 8 bases from J; junction bases left unmatched: 11. Germline CDR1 reads SGHTA; CDR2 reads FQGNSA. The CDR3 totals 16 residues. The CDR3 reads CASSPFTSGSAHEQFF. Written as DNA, the CDR3 is TGTGCCAGCAGCCCTTTTACTAGCGGGAGTGCTCATGAGCAGTTCTTC.

The rearrangement uses TRBV29-1 and TRBJ1-2; weak D call: TRBD1 (6 bases). Trimming removed 6 bases from V and 4 bases from J, with 15 bases in between. The CDR3 totals 13 residues. Germline V gene lookup returns CDR1 SQVTM and CDR2 ANQGSEA. CDR3 nucleotide sequence: TGCAGCGTCGAACAGGGAAGGGGCTATGGCTACACCTTC. Residues: CSVEQGRGYGYTF.

V is TRBV28 and J is TRBJ1-2; tentative D call: TRBD1 (5 bases). The V end lost 6 bases, the J end lost 6 bases, and 17 bases lay between the germline ends. This CDR3 region has 14 residues. Germline V CDR1 and CDR2: MDHEN, SYDVKM. Here the CDR3 reads CASRPPGAKDGYTF. As DNA, the CDR3 is TGTGCCAGCAGACCTCCTGGGGCTAAGGATGGCTACACCTTC.

The chain carries TRBV5-6 and TRBJ1-4; D is possibly TRBD1 (6 bases). The CDR3 is 15 residues long. The V gene lost 4 bases and the J gene lost 4 bases, with 14 bases spanning the gap. The germline CDR1 and CDR2 sequences are SGHDT and YYEEEE. The CDR3 region has the DNA TGTGCCAGCAGCACAAAACAGGGCATTAATGAAAAACTGTTTTTT. The encoded protein is CASSTKQGINEKLFF.

This chain uses TRBV6-2 or TRBV6-3 with TRBJ2-7; tentatively, D is TRBD2 (5 bases). With 0 bases removed from V and 4 bases from J, the gap between germline ends came to 13 bases. Germline V CDR1 and CDR2: MNHEY, SVGEGT. The CDR3 has 15 residues. The CDR3 sequence is CASSYSTPRGYEQYF. The CDR3 bases are TGTGCCAGCAGTTACTCGACACCCCGCGGGTACGAGCAGTACTTC.

This clone showed up just once. The CDR3 nucleotides read TGCGCCAGCACCGTAGCGGGAGGGCCTGGAGATACGCAGTATTTT. Residues: CASTVAGGPGDTQYF. The genes are TRBV5-1 and TRBJ2-3, with TRBD2 identical over 11 bases. J lost 5 bases, V lost 6 bases, and 8 bases had no gene match. The CDR3 covers 15 residues. In germline, CDR1 is SGHRS, CDR2 YFSETQ.

The chain carries TRBV18 and TRBJ2-1; D is perhaps TRBD1 (6 bases). The CDR3 is 14 amino acids. Trimming removed 3 bases from V and 6 bases from J, with 12 bases in between. From germline, CDR1 is KGHSH and CDR2 LQKENI. The CDR3 is CASSPADSSNEQFF. The CDR3 nucleotides are TGTGCCAGCTCACCTGCGGACAGCTCCAATGAGCAGTTCTTC.

The J gene is TRBJ2-5, the V gene TRBV4-2; 10 positions match TRBD2. The CDR3 covers 16 residues. The V segment lost 3 bases and the J segment 5 bases; nucleotides outside the gene matches: 9. Germline V gene lookup returns CDR1 LGHNA and CDR2 YNFKEQ. CDR3 residues: CASSHGTSESRETQYF. In DNA, the CDR3 is TGTGCCAGCAGCCACGGGACTAGCGAATCACGGGAGACCCAGTACTTC.

The V call is TRBV18, the J call TRBJ2-2, with D maybe TRBD2 (6 bases). The V end was cut by 8 bases, the J end by 2 bases, with 12 bases between. This CDR3 region has 14 residues. Germline V CDR1 and CDR2: KGHSH, LQKENI. CDR3 protein: CASVSGVNTGELFF. CDR3 nucleotide sequence: TGTGCCAGCGTTAGCGGAGTAAACACCGGGGAGCTGTTTTTT.

This rearrangement joins TRBV30 to TRBJ1-2, with D possibly matching TRBD1 (5 bases). With 5 bases removed from V and 5 bases from J, the gap between germline ends came to 18 bases. This CDR3 region has 14 residues. Germline V gene data show CDR1 as GTSNPN and CDR2 as SVGIG (reference sequence). CDR3 loop: CAWVHSWGVYGYTF. The CDR3 coding sequence is TGTGCCTGGGTACATAGTTGGGGCGTATATGGCTACACCTTC.

This chain links TRBV28 with TRBJ1-1; D remains unclear. Trimming pared 7 bases from V and 0 bases from J, leaving 6 bases between. The CDR3 consists of 12 residues. The V gene's germline CDR1 is MDHEN and CDR2 SYDVKM. CDR3 DNA: TGTGCCAGCACGACTCTGAACACTGAAGCTTTCTTT. Its protein is CASTTLNTEAFF.